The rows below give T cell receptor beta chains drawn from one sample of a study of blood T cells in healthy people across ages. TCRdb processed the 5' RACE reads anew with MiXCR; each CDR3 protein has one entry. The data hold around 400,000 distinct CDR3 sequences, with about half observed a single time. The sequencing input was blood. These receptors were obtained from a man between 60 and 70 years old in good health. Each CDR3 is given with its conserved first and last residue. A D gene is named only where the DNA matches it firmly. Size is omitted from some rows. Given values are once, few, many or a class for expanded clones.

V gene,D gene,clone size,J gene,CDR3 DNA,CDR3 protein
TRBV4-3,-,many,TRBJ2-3,TGCGCCAGCAGCCAAGCCCTAGCCTCTAGCACAGATACGCAGTATTTT,CASSQALASSTDTQYF
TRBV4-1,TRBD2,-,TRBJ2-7,TGCGCCAGCAGCCATCCATCAAGGACTAGGGGTAACGAGCAGTACTTC,CASSHPSRTRGNEQYF
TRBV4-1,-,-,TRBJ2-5,TGCGCCAGCAGCCAAGACTCGAGTCGGCGGTACAATGAGCAGTACTTC,CASSQDSSRRYNEQYF
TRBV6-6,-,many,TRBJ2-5,TGTGCCAGCAGTCACTCGGGCTCCCAAGAGACCCAGTACTTC,CASSHSGSQETQYF
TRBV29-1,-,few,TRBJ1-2,TGCAGCGACCGGGACATCTATGGCTACACCTTC,CSDRDIYGYTF
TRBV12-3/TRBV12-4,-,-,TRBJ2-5,TGTGCCAGCAGTTTCCAGGGGAGAGAGCAGTACTTC,CASSFQGREQYF
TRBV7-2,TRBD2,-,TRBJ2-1,TGTGCCAGCAGCCTCTCGGGGGAGGGTGGCAATGAGCAGTTCTTC,CASSLSGEGGNEQFF
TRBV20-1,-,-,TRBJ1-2,TGCAGTGCTAGTCTCCCGGGGGCTGGCTTGGGCTACACCTTC,CSASLPGAGLGYTF
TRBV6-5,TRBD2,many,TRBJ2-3,TGTGCCAGCAGTTACGAGGGGGCTAGCGGGGCAGATACGCAGTATTTT,CASSYEGASGADTQYF
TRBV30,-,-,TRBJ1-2,TGTGCCTGGAGTGTACGATTCTATGGCTACACCTTC,CAWSVRFYGYTF
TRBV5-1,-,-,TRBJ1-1,TGCGCCAGCAGCTTGGATCTCGGCTTTGAAGCTTTCTTT,CASSLDLGFEAFF
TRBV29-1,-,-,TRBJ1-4,TGCAGCGTTGAAGGAATACGGGGCATGGGGAATGAAAAACTGTTTTTT,CSVEGIRGMGNEKLFF
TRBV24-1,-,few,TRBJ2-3,TGTGCCACCAGTGATCATTCCGGGGCCCAAGAAGGGACAGATACGCAGTATTTT,CATSDHSGAQEGTDTQYF